The 31 T cell receptor beta chains listed next were all sequenced from one sample in a study of T cell responses to AZD1222 COVID-19 vaccine. Data came from immunoSEQ multiplex PCR; TCRdb stores just in-frame clones and leaves some out. The sample has approximately 170,000 clones, 75% to 95% seen once; the top ten hold approximately 4.4%. The specimen comprised peripheral blood, sampled on day 0 of AZD1222 vaccination. These receptors were taken from an adult in good health.

V is TRBV4-2 and J is TRBJ2-1, with D perhaps given as TRBD1 or TRBD2 (5 bases each). This CDR3 has 15 amino acids. Trimming removed 1 base from V and 5 bases from J, with 12 bases in between. The germline V gene has CDR1 LGHNA and CDR2 YNFKEQ. In nucleotides, the CDR3 is TGTGCCAGCAGCCAAGTTGGGACCACTAACAATGAGCAGTTCTTC. This gives the protein CASSQVGTTNNEQFF.

This clone was observed once. V and J are TRBV3-1 (or the pseudogene TRBV3-2) and TRBJ2-3; D possibly corresponds to TRBD2 (5 bases). Germline V gene lookup returns CDR1 LGHDT and CDR2 YNNKEL (reference sequence). The ends were cut back, 10 bases at V and 0 bases at J, with 11 bases in the middle. This CDR3 spans 13 amino acids. The CDR3 DNA follows: TGTGCCATACGGAGCGGTAGCACAGATACGCAGTATTTT. Translated, it gives CAIRSGSTDTQYF.

Points on this clone: At the DNA level, this CDR3 is encoded by other sequences in the same sample as well. The chain joins TRBV19 to TRBJ1-6; 8 bases align to TRBD1. CDR3 size: 13 residues. The trim removed 7 bases at V and 5 bases at J, leaving 1 base unmatched. The V gene's germline CDR1 is LNHDA and CDR2 SQIVND (reference sequence). CDR3 amino acids: CASKTGDNSPLHF. The CDR3 DNA follows: TGTGCCAGTAAGACAGGGGATAATTCACCCCTCCACTTT.

V and J are TRBV19 and TRBJ2-2; 10 bases are a match to TRBD1. The J segment lost 5 bases and the V segment lost 7 bases, leaving 7 bases of the junction unmatched. From germline, CDR1 is LNHDA and CDR2 SQIVND (reference sequence). This CDR3 contains 15 residues. The CDR3 DNA follows: TGTGCCAGTATCCAGGGACAGGGGATTACCGGGGAGCTGTTTTTT. Residues: CASIQGQGITGELFF.

The chain recombines TRBV29-1 with TRBJ2-7; D tentatively fits TRBD1 or TRBD2 (5 bases each). Trimming cost V 4 bases and J 1 base, with 11 bases left between them. CDR1 and CDR2 from the germline V gene are SQVTM and ANQGSEA. CDR3 length: 13 residues. The CDR3 loop reads CSVGSWGSYEQYF. In DNA, the CDR3 is TGCAGCGTTGGGTCATGGGGGTCCTACGAGCAGTACTTC.

The chain is built from TRBV5-1 and TRBJ2-5, with 7 positions matching TRBD1. The trim removed 4 bases at V and 0 bases at J, leaving 9 bases unmatched. This CDR3 comprises 16 residues. CDR1 is SGHRS and CDR2 is YFSETQ in the germline V gene. CDR3 loop: CASSLTGTVNQETQYF. The DNA for the CDR3 is TGCGCCAGCAGCCTTACCGGGACAGTGAACCAAGAGACCCAGTACTTC.

This sequence joins TRBV2 and TRBJ1-6, with 7 positions matching TRBD1. CDR3 length: 15 residues. The junction had 9 bases not matched to a gene; V was cut back by 6 bases and J by 7 bases. Germline V CDR1 and CDR2: SNHLY, FYNNEI. CDR3 bases: TGTGCCAGCAGGGTCGAACAGGGGTTCAATTCACCCCTCCACTTT. This codes for CASRVEQGFNSPLHF.

This clone was recorded only once. This chain joins TRBV28 and TRBJ2-7, with 10 bases aligning to TRBD2. V lost 6 bases to trimming and J lost 3 bases; unmatched junction nucleotides: 5. This CDR3 has 14 amino acids. In germline, CDR1 is MDHEN, CDR2 SYDVKM. CDR3 DNA sequence: TGTGCCAGCAGGTCTAGCGGGAGTATCTACGAGCAGTACTTC. This codes for CASRSSGSIYEQYF. The variable domain in full, completed from reference TRBV28 and TRBJ2-7, reads DVKVTQSSRYLVKRTGEKVFLECVQDMDHENMFWYRQDPGLGLRLIYFSYDVKMKEKGDIPEGYSVSREKKERFSLILESASTNQTSMYLCASRSSGSIYEQYFGPGTRLTVT.

V gene TRBV11-2 combines with J gene TRBJ1-1; D gene uncertain. This CDR3 is 15 amino acids long. The V end was cut by 3 bases, the J end by 0 bases, with 11 bases between. Germline CDR1 and CDR2: SGHAT and FQNNGV. CDR3 protein: CASSFRGRMNTEAFF. The CDR3 DNA is TGTGCCAGCAGCTTTCGGGGTCGGATGAACACTGAAGCTTTCTTT.

CDR3 amino acids: CATSDPLRGGVETQYF. The CDR3 nucleotides read TGTGCCACCAGTGACCCCCTCAGGGGGGGCGTAGAGACCCAGTACTTC. The V call is TRBV24-1, the J call TRBJ2-5; perhaps D is TRBD1 or TRBD2 (7 bases each). The CDR3 has 16 amino acids. V lost 4 bases, J lost 4 bases, and 18 bases lay in between. Germline values: CDR1 KGHDR, CDR2 SFDVKD.

The chain couples TRBV6-1 to TRBJ1-4, with 9 positions matching TRBD1. Germline V CDR1 and CDR2: MNHNS, SASEGT. After removal of 0 bases from V and 5 bases from J, the junction contained 7 bases not matched to a gene. The length of the CDR3 is 17 residues. The CDR3 DNA reads TGTGCCAGCAGTGAAGCGATTCTGGGACAGGGAAATGAAAAACTGTTTTTT. Translation gives CASSEAILGQGNEKLFF.

The rearrangement uses TRBV6-5 and TRBJ2-7; D is unclear. The CDR3 extends over 13 amino acids. The V gene's germline CDR1 is MNHEY and CDR2 SVGAGI. The V end was cut by 6 bases, the J end by 2 bases, with 11 bases between. The CDR3 loop is CASRAQLAYEQYF. The CDR3, as DNA: TGTGCCAGCAGGGCCCAGCTCGCCTACGAGCAGTACTTC.

The sample holds one count of this clone. The CDR3 DNA sequence: TGTGCCAGCAGCCCGCCGGGACTAGCGGAGCAGTTCTTC. Translated: CASSPPGLAEQFF. The chain combines TRBV11-3 with TRBJ2-1, with TRBD2 matching 10 bases. In germline, CDR1 is SGHNT, CDR2 YENEEA. The CDR3 has 13 amino acids. V lost 5 bases and J lost 10; bases outside the gene matches: 5. The variable domain in full, completed from reference TRBV11-3 and TRBJ2-1, reads EAGVVQSPRYKIIEKKQPVAFWCNPISGHNTLYWYLQNLGQGPELLIRYENEEAVDDSQLPKDRFSAERLKGVDSTLKIQPAELGDSAVYLCASSPPGLAEQFFGPGTRLTVL.

Only one count was recorded for this clone. The V call is TRBV9, the J call TRBJ1-2; no firm D call. Trimming took off 4 bases at V and 3 bases at J, with 13 bases between the two ends. The germline CDR1 and CDR2 sequences are SGDLS and YYNGEE. The CDR3 covers 14 residues. The CDR3 DNA reads as TGTGCCAGCAGCCGAGGCGGGTGGGACTATGGCTACACCTTC. It translates to CASSRGGWDYGYTF.

The rearrangement joins TRBV9 to TRBJ1-5, with a tentative D call TRBD1 (6 bases). The CDR3 sequence is 14 residues long. The V gene lost 4 bases and the J gene lost 6 bases, with 14 bases spanning the gap. Germline V gene sequence: CDR1 SGDLS, CDR2 YYNGEE. This CDR3 is CASSTGRGRQPQHF. The DNA of the CDR3 is TGTGCCAGCAGCACAGGGAGGGGTCGTCAGCCCCAGCATTTT.

The CDR3 region has the DNA TGCGCCAGCAGTGAGTCTAGCGGGAGACTCGAGCAGTACTTC. Its translation is CASSESSGRLEQYF. J is TRBJ2-7 and V is TRBV10-1, with 9 bases fitting TRBD2. CDR1 is WNHNN, CDR2 SYGVQD, per germline (reference sequence). After removal of 0 bases from V and 6 bases from J, the junction contained 3 bases not matched to a gene. CDR3 length: 14 residues.

The rearrangement links TRBV10-1 to TRBJ1-1; D unclear. Trimming stripped 3 bases from V and 5 bases from J, with 10 bases between. There are 13 residues in the CDR3. The germline CDR1 and CDR2 sequences are WNHNN and SYGVQD (reference sequence). Here the CDR3 DNA reads TGCGCCAGCAGTGAAATCCTGGGGACTGAAGCTTTCTTT. This codes for CASSEILGTEAFF.

The rearrangement links TRBV7-2 to TRBJ2-1; TRBD2 might be the D (6 bases). Germline values: CDR1 SGHTA, CDR2 FQGNSA. This CDR3 spans 13 amino acids. Trimming removed 6 bases at V and 15 bases at J, with 21 bases between. In nucleotides, the CDR3 is TGTGCCAGCAGACAAGACCAAGCGGGCGTTTCGTTCTTC. This codes for CASRQDQAGVSFF.

The rearrangement uses TRBV3-1 (or the pseudogene TRBV3-2) and TRBJ1-2, with 7 bases lining up with TRBD1. V gave up 4 bases and J gave up 4 bases; unmatched junction bases: 3. Germline CDR1 reads LGHDT; CDR2 reads YNNKEL (reference sequence). The CDR3 spans 13 residues. The CDR3 DNA reads as TGTGCCAGCAGCCCGGGACAGTTCTATGGCTACACCTTC. It codes for CASSPGQFYGYTF.

This chain connects TRBV18 to TRBJ1-2; D not resolved. The V end was cut by 3 bases, the J end by 10 bases, with 15 bases between. Germline V gene data show CDR1 as KGHSH and CDR2 as LQKENI. The CDR3 covers 13 residues. This chain's CDR3 is CASSPLGRTDYTF. DNA of the CDR3: TGTGCCAGCTCACCTCTCGGACGGACGGACTACACCTTC.

V and J are TRBV29-1 and TRBJ2-7; TRBD1 is a possible D gene (6 bases). The V gene's germline CDR1 is SQVTM and CDR2 ANQGSEA. The ends were cut back, 2 bases at V and 4 bases at J, with 18 bases in the middle. The CDR3 has 15 residues. The CDR3 bases are TGCAGCGTTGAACTCGTACAGGGAGAAAGTTACGAGCAGTACTTC. Protein product: CSVELVQGESYEQYF.

The rearrangement joins TRBV2 to TRBJ1-2; TRBD1 agrees at 12 bases. V gave up 1 base and J gave up 8 bases; unmatched junction bases: 2. This CDR3 region has 14 residues. Germline V gene data show CDR1 as SNHLY and CDR2 as FYNNEI. CDR3 sequence (DNA): TGTGCCAGCAGTGAAGGGGACAGGGGGCGAGGCTACACCTTC. This translates into CASSEGDRGRGYTF.

This chain uses TRBV18 with TRBJ2-7, with D possibly matching TRBD2 (6 bases). V lost 2 bases and J lost 6, with 26 bases in between. Per germline, CDR1 KGHSH and CDR2 LQKENI. The CDR3 runs to 18 residues. The CDR3 protein is CASSPSIAEKGLMGEQYF. The CDR3 region has the DNA TGTGCCAGCTCACCAAGTATAGCGGAAAAGGGGCTAATGGGCGAGCAGTACTTC.

The V call is TRBV9, the J call TRBJ1-2; D perhaps matches TRBD1 (5 bases). Germline V lookup: CDR1 SGDLS, CDR2 YYNGEE. The germline V and J ends were trimmed by 9 bases and 8 bases, with 23 bases remaining between them. The CDR3 is made up of 14 amino acids. The CDR3 is CATKGGTLILGYTF. The CDR3 nucleotides are TGTGCCACTAAAGGAGGGACCTTAATACTCGGCTACACCTTC.

With respect to this clone: Other DNA sequences in the same sample also yield this CDR3. This rearrangement joins TRBV28 to TRBJ2-7; D might be TRBD2 (6 bases). The V end lost 6 bases, the J end lost 3 bases, and 9 bases lay between the germline ends. In germline, CDR1 is MDHEN, CDR2 SYDVKM. The CDR3 runs to 12 residues. CDR3 in amino acids: CASRGGRYEQYF. Here the CDR3 DNA reads TGTGCCAGCAGGGGAGGTCGCTACGAGCAGTACTTC.

The rearrangement joins TRBV5-1 to TRBJ1-3, with a possible D match to TRBD1 (6 bases). The V end lost 0 bases, the J end lost 0 bases, and 7 bases lay between the germline ends. Germline CDR1 is SGHRS and CDR2 is YFSETQ. The CDR3 extends over 15 amino acids. CDR3 sequence reads: CASSLADSSGNTIYF. The CDR3, as DNA: TGCGCCAGCAGCTTGGCGGACAGCTCTGGAAACACCATATATTTT.

The chain couples TRBV18 to TRBJ1-1, with D hard to call. This CDR3 has 13 amino acids. Trimming shortened V by 4 bases and J by 11 bases, and 17 bases separated the two germline ends. Germline lookup yields CDR1 KGHSH and CDR2 LQKENI. This chain's CDR3 is CASSLLLAETAFF. The DNA of the CDR3 is TGTGCCAGCTCACTACTTCTGGCCGAGACGGCTTTCTTT.

V gene TRBV9 combines with J gene TRBJ1-3; the D gene is possibly TRBD1 (5 bases). Germline CDR1 and CDR2: SGDLS and YYNGEE. V dropped 4 bases and J dropped 2 bases, with 16 bases sitting between them. The length of the CDR3 is 16 residues. The DNA for the CDR3 is TGTGCCAGCAGCCCAATCCCCAGGGTAACTGGAAACACCATATATTTT. Amino acid sequence: CASSPIPRVTGNTIYF.

The J gene is TRBJ2-1, the V gene TRBV18, with 8 bases lining up with TRBD2. CDR3 length equals 15 residues. CDR1 and CDR2 from the germline V gene are KGHSH and LQKENI. With V trimmed by 5 bases and J by 4 bases, 7 bases remained unmatched. CDR3 sequence (DNA): TGTGCCAGCTCATACCAACTAGCGGATTACAATGAGCAGTTCTTC. Protein sequence: CASSYQLADYNEQFF.

Note on this clone: This sample also contains other DNA sequences that code for the same CDR3. CDR3 region: CAWSLSTDTQYF. The CDR3 coding sequence is TGTGCCTGGAGCCTAAGCACAGATACGCAGTATTTT. The chain has TRBV30 and TRBJ2-3, with D uncertain. The CDR3 runs to 12 residues. CDR1 and CDR2 (germline): GTSNPN, SVGIG (reference sequence). The V end was cut by 3 bases, the J end by 0 bases, with 4 bases between. Using reference TRBV30 and TRBJ2-3 for the parts outside the CDR3, the full variable domain is SQTIHQWPATLVQPVGSPLSLECTVEGTSNPNLYWYRQAAGRGLQLLFYSVGIGQISSEVPQNLSASRPQDRQFILSSKKLLLSDSGFYLCAWSLSTDTQYFGPGTRLTVL.

This clone was seen a handful of times. V usage is TRBV7-9 and J usage is TRBJ2-7; 10 bases agree with TRBD1. Germline V gene lookup returns CDR1 SEHNR and CDR2 FQNEAQ (reference sequence). The CDR3 consists of 15 residues. Trimming took 1 base from V and 4 from J; bases not matched to a gene: 4. CDR3 amino acids: CASSLVVGQGYEQYF. The CDR3 region has the DNA TGTGCCAGCAGCTTAGTGGTGGGACAGGGGTACGAGCAGTACTTC.